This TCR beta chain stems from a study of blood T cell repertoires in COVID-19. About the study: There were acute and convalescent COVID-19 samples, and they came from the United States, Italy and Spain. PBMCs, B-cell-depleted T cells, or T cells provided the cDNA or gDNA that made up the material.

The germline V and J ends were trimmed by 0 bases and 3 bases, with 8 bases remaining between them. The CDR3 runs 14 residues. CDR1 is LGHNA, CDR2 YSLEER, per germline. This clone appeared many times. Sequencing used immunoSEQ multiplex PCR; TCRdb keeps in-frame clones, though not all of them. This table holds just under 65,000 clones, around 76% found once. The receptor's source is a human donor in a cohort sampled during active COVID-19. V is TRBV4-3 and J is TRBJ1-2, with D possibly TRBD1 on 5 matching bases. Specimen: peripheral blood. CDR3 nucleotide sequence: TGCGCCAGCAGCCAAGATGGGGGGGACTATGGCTACACCTTC. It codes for CASSQDGGDYGYTF.